This T cell receptor beta chain was profiled in a study of cytomegalovirus exposure and HLA in healthy donors. The overall study: Among approximately 400 genotyped donors, around 80% fell in the Caucasian-associated ancestry cluster.

The CDR3 sequence is 13 residues long. V was pared by 5 bases and J by 6 bases, with 6 bases of the junction left unmatched. The germline V gene has CDR1 SNHLY and CDR2 FYNNEI. In the case of this clone: The antigen remains undetermined.

Primers: 60 Vbeta forward and 13 Jbeta reverse. The protocol was immunoSEQ multiplex PCR, while the TCRdb copy is restricted to in-frame clones and leaves out a portion. The table has 120,000 or so clones, about 66% seen once. Overall study findings and caveats: Most TCR beta V segments were productive about 90% or about 30% of the time in an earlier analysis. As a later analysis showed, several of the most significant clusters appeared to be linked to common viral pathogens. Association of a missense DCLRE1C variant with TCR beta V- and J-gene trimming was reported in a later analysis.

The chain combines TRBV2 with TRBJ1-1, with TRBD1 matching over 7 bases. The clonotype originates from a young man in good health and CMV-seropositive. Input material: PBMCs. The CDR3 protein is CASSLRGDAEAFF. DNA of the CDR3: TGTGCCAGCAGTCTCAGGGGGGACGCTGAAGCTTTCTTT.